Detailed here is one T cell receptor (beta chain). The germline gives CDR1 SQVTM, CDR2 ANQGSEA. The CDR3 contains 14 residues. Losses at the gene ends were 6 bases for V and 1 base for J; bases not matched to a gene: 6. The data stem from a study of technical replicates of blood from a handful of donors. Profiling relied on immunoSEQ multiplex PCR, and the TCRdb table lists in-frame clones only, not all of them. The top ten hold less than 4.5% of the sample, which has about 56,000 clones, 93% seen once. Specimen: PBMCs. The clonotype was recovered from a human donor in good health. Some clones in this sample may be carry-over from other donors' samples. V gene TRBV29-1 combines with J gene TRBJ2-5; the match to TRBD2 covers 9 bases. The CDR3 nucleotides are TGCAGCGTGAACGGACTAGCGCGCCAAGAGACCCAGTACTTC. Protein sequence: CSVNGLARQETQYF.